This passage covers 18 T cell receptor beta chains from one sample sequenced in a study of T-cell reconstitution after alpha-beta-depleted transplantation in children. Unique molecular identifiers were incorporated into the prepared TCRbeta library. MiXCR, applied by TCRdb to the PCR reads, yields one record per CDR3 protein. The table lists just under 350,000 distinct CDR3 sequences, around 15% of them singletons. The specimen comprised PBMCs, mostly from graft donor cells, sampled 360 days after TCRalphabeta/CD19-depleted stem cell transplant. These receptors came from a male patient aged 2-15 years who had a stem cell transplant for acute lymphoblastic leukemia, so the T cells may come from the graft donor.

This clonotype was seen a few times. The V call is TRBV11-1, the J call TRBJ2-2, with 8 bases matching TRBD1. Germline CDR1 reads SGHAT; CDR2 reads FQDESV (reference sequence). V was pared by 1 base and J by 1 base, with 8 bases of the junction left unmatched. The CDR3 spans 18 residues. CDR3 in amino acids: CASSLVGRQGQNTGELFF. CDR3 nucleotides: TGTGCCAGCAGCTTAGTAGGACGACAGGGGCAGAACACCGGGGAGCTGTTTTTT.

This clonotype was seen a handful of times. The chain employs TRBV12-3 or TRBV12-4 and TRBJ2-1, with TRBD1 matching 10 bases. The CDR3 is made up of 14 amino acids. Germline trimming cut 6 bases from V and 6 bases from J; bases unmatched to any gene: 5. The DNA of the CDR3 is TGTGCCAGCAGCGACAGGGGGCAAGTCAATGAGCAGTTCTTC. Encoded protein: CASSDRGQVNEQFF.

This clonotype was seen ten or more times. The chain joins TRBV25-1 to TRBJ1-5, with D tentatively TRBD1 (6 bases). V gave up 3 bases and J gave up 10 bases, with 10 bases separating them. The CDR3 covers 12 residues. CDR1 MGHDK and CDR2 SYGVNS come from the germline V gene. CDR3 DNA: TGTGCCAGCAGTGACGGGGGGGCTCCCCAGCATTTT. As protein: CASSDGGAPQHF.

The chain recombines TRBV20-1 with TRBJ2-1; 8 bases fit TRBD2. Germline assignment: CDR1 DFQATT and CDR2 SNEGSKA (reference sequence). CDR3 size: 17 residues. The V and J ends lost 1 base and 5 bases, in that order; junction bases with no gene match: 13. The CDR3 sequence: CSARALIPGLVHNEQFF. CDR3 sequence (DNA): TGCAGTGCTAGAGCCTTAATTCCGGGACTAGTCCACAATGAGCAGTTCTTC.

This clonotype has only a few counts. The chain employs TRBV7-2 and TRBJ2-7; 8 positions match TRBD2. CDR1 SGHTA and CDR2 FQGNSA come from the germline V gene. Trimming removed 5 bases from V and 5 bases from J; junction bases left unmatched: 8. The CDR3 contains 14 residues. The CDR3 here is CASSLEREHHEQYF. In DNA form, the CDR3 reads TGTGCCAGCAGCCTCGAGCGGGAGCACCACGAGCAGTACTTC.

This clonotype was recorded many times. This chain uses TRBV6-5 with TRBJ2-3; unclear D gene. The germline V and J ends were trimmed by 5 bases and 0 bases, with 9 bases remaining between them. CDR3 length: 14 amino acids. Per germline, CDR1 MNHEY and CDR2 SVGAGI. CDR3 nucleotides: TGTGCCAGCAGTACTTGGGCTAGCACAGATACGCAGTATTTT. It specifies CASSTWASTDTQYF.

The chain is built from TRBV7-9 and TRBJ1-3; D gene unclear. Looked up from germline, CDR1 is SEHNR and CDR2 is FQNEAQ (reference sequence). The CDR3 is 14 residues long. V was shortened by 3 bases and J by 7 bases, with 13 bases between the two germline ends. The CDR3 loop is CASSLNDLTNTIYF. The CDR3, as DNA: TGTGCCAGCAGCTTGAATGACCTGACCAACACCATATATTTT.

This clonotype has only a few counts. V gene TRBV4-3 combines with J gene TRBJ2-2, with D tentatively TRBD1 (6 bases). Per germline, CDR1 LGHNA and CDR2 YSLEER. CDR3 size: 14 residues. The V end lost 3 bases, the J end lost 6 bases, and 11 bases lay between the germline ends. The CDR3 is CASSHLTGSGELFF. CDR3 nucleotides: TGCGCCAGCAGCCACCTCACAGGGTCCGGGGAGCTGTTTTTT.

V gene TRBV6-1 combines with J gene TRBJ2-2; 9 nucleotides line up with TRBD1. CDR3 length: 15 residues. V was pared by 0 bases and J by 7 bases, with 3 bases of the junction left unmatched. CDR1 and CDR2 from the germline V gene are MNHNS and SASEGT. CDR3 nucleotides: TGTGCCAGCAGTGAAGCCGGGACAGGGATCGGGGAGCTGTTTTTT. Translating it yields CASSEAGTGIGELFF.

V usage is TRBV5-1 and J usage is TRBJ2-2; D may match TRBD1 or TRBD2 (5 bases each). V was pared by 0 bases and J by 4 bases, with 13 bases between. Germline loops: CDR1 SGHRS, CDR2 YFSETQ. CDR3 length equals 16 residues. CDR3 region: CASSLGREPGTGELFF. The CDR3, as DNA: TGCGCCAGCAGCTTGGGCAGGGAGCCGGGCACCGGGGAGCTGTTTTTT.

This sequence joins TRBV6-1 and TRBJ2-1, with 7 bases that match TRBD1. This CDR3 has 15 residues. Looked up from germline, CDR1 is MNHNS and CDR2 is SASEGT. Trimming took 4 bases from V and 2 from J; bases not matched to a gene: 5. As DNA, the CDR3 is TGTGCCAGCAGTGGGCAGGGGGTTACCTACAATGAGCAGTTCTTC. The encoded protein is CASSGQGVTYNEQFF.

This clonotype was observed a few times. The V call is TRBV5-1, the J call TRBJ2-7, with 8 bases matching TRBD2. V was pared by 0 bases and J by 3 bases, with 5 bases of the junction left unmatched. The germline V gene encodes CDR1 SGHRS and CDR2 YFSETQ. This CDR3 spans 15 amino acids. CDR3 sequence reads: CASSLATSGVYEQYF. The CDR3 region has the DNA TGCGCCAGCAGCTTGGCTACTAGCGGAGTCTACGAGCAGTACTTC.

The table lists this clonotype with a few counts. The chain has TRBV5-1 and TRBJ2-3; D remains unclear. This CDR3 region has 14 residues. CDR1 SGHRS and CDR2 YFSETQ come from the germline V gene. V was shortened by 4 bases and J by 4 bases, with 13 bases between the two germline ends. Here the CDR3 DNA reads TGCGCCAGCAGCCCTTCACCGGGCCCAGATACGCAGTATTTT. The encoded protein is CASSPSPGPDTQYF.

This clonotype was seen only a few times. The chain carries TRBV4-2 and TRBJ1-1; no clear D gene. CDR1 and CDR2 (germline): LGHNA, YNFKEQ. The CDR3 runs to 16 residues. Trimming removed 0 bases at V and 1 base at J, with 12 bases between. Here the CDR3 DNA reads TGTGCCAGCAGCCAAGAATTTACAGAGCCGAACACTGAAGCTTTCTTT. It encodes CASSQEFTEPNTEAFF.

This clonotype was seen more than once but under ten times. DNA of the CDR3: TGCAGTGCTACGCCTGGGACTAGCGGCATCACAGATACGCAGTATTTT. This codes for CSATPGTSGITDTQYF. The V call is TRBV20-1, the J call TRBJ2-3; 11 bases align to TRBD2. Germline V gene sequence: CDR1 DFQATT, CDR2 SNEGSKA (reference sequence). The CDR3 extends over 16 amino acids. The V segment lost 4 bases and the J segment 2 bases; nucleotides outside the gene matches: 8.

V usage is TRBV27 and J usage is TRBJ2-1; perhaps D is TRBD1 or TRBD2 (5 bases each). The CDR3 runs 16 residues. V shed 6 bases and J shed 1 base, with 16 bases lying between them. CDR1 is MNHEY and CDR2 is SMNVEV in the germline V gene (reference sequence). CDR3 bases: TGTGCCAGCAGCCGAGGGACCACGCCATCCTACAATGAGCAGTTCTTC. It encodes CASSRGTTPSYNEQFF.

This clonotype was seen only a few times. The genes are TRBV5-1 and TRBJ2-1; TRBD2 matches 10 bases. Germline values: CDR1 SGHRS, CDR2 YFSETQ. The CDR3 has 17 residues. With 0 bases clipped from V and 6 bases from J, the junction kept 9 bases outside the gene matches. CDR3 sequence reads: CASSLVWVAGGGNEQFF. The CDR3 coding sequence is TGCGCCAGCAGCTTGGTTTGGGTAGCGGGAGGAGGCAATGAGCAGTTCTTC.

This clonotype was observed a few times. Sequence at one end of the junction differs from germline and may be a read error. CDR3 sequence reads: CASSPRDRNPQTHF. CDR3 DNA: TGCGCCAGCAGCCCCCGGGACAGAAATCCTCAGACCCACTTC. V is TRBV5-1 and J is TRBJ2-7, with 7 bases matching TRBD1. In germline, CDR1 is SGHRS, CDR2 YFSETQ. The CDR3 consists of 14 residues.